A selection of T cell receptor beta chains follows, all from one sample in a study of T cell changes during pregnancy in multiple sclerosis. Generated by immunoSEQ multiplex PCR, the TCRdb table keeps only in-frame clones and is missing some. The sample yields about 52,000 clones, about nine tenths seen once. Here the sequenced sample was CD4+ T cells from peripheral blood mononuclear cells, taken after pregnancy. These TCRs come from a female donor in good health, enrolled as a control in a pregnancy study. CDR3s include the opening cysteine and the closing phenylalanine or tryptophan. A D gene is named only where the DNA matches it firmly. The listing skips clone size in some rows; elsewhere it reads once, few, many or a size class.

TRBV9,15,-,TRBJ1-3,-,CASSAGQTRGNTIYF,TGTGCCAGCAGCGCCGGACAGACCCGTGGAAACACCATATATTTT
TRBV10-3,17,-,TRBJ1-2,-,CAISESAEGGHYYGYTF,TGTGCCATCAGTGAGTCGGCGGAGGGCGGCCATTACTATGGCTACACCTTC
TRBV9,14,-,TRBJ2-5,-,CASSPDSMGKTQYF,TGTGCCAGCAGCCCCGACTCCATGGGTAAGACCCAGTACTTC
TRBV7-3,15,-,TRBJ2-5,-,CASSWAGALQETQYF,TGTGCCAGCAGCTGGGCGGGGGCCCTCCAAGAGACCCAGTACTTC
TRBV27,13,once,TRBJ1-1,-,CASRGQGYTEAFF,TGTGCCAGCAGGGGACAAGGGTACACTGAAGCTTTCTTT
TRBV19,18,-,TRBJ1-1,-,CASSIDNKAGAQNTEAFF,TGTGCCAGTAGTATAGATAACAAAGCAGGGGCGCAGAACACTGAAGCTTTCTTT
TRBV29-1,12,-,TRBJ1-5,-,CSVGGSNQPQHF,TGCAGCGTTGGTGGCAGCAATCAGCCCCAGCATTTT
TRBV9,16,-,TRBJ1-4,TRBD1,CASSALAGGRDEKLFF,TGTGCCAGCAGCGCCTTGGCAGGGGGGCGCGATGAAAAACTGTTTTTT
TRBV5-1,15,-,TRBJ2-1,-,CASSLSGVRDNEQFF,TGCGCCAGCAGCTTGAGTGGAGTACGCGACAATGAGCAGTTCTTC
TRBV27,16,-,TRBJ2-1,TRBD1,CASSLLTGTGLNEQFF,TGTGCCAGCAGTTTATTAACCGGGACAGGGCTGAATGAGCAGTTCTTC
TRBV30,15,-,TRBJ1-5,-,CAWSGRGIYNQPQHF,TGTGCCTGGAGTGGGCGCGGAATCTACAATCAGCCCCAGCATTTT
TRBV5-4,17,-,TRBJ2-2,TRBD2,CASSPGLAGGRTGELFF,TGTGCCAGCAGCCCCGGACTAGCGGGGGGGCGTACCGGGGAGCTGTTTTTT
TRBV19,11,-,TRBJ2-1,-,CAGGGGDEQFF,TGTGCCGGAGGCGGGGGCGATGAGCAGTTCTTC
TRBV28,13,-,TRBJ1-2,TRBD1,CASSTGQGYGYTF,TGTGCCAGCAGCACAGGACAGGGTTATGGCTACACCTTC
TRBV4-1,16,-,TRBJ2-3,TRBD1,CASSQATGMVTDTQYF,TGCGCCAGCAGCCAGGCGACAGGGATGGTCACAGATACGCAGTATTTT
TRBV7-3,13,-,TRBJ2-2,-,CASSPRGTGELFF,TGTGCCAGCAGCCCAAGGGGCACCGGGGAGCTGTTTTTT
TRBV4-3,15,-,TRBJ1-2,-,CASSPRHLPPDGYTF,TGCGCCAGCAGCCCGCGCCATCTTCCCCCTGATGGCTACACCTTC
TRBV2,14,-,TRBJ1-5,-,CASSSWTENQPQHF,TGTGCCAGCAGCTCGTGGACAGAGAATCAGCCCCAGCATTTT
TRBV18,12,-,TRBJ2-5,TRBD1,CASSRTGETQYF,TGTGCCAGCTCCAGGACAGGCGAGACCCAGTACTTC
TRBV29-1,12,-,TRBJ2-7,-,CSVEVRTYEQYF,TGCAGCGTTGAGGTCAGAACCTACGAGCAGTACTTC
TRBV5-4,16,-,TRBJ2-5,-,CASSSGAGTVGETQYF,TGTGCCAGCAGCTCGGGGGCCGGGACAGTTGGCGAGACCCAGTACTTC
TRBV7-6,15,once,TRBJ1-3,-,CASSRKTGPEDTIYF,TGTGCCAGCAGCAGAAAGACAGGCCCGGAGGACACCATATATTTT
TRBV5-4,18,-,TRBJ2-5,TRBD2,CASSRAGGSGGARETQYF,TGTGCCAGCAGCCGTGCCGGGGGGAGCGGGGGGGCCCGGGAGACCCAGTACTTC
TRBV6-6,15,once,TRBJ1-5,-,CASATSGTFNQPQHF,TGTGCCAGCGCTACTTCCGGGACTTTCAATCAGCCCCAGCATTTT
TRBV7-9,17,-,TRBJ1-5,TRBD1,CASSLAGDSRGNQPQHF,TGTGCCAGCAGCTTAGCGGGGGACAGTCGGGGCAATCAGCCCCAGCATTTT
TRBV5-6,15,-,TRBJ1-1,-,CASSRIGGSGTEAFF,TGTGCCAGCAGCCGAATCGGGGGGTCGGGCACTGAAGCTTTCTTT
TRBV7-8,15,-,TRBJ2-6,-,CASSRQTSGANVLTF,TGTGCCAGCAGCCGACAGACCTCTGGGGCCAACGTCCTGACTTTC
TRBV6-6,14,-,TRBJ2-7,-,CASRRLAPSYEQYF,TGTGCCAGCAGGCGGCTAGCACCCTCCTACGAGCAGTACTTC
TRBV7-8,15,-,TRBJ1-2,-,CASSLVHRAMGGYTF,TGTGCCAGCAGCTTAGTCCACAGGGCCATGGGTGGCTACACCTTC
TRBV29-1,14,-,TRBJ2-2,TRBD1,CSVTGTGRHGELFF,TGCAGCGTGACCGGGACAGGGCGTCACGGGGAGCTGTTTTTT